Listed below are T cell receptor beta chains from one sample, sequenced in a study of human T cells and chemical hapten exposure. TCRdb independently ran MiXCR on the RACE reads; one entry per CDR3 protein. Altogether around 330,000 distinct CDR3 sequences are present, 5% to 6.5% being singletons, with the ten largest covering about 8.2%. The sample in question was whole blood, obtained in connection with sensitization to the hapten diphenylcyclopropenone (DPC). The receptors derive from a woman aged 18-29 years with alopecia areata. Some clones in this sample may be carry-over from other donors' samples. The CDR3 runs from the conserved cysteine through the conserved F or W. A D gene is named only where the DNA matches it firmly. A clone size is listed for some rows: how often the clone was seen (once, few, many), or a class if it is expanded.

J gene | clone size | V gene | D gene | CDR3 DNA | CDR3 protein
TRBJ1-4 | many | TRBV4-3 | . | TGCGCCAGCAGCCAAGATATAGGACAAGGATATGAAAAACTGTTTTTT | CASSQDIGQGYEKLFF
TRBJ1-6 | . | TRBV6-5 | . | TGTGCCAGCAGCCCCAACCCCGGGGGGGAGGGGAATTCACCCCTCCACTTT | CASSPNPGGEGNSPLHF
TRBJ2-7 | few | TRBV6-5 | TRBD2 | TGTGCCAGCAGTTCCCCCGGGACTAGCGAGCAGTACTTC | CASSSPGTSEQYF
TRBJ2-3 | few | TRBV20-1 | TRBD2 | TGCAGTGCTAACGATGGACTAGCGGGGGGGCAAATCGGCACAGATACGCAGTATTTT | CSANDGLAGGQIGTDTQYF
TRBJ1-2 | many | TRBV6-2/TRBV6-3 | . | TGTGCCAGCAGTTACCGGATTGACTATGGCTACACCTTC | CASSYRIDYGYTF
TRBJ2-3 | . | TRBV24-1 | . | TGTGCCACCAGTGATTTAACAACTAGCACAGATACGCAGTATTTT | CATSDLTTSTDTQYF
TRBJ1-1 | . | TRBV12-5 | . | TGTGCTAGTGTACAAGGGGCTGAAGCTTTCTTT | CASVQGAEAFF
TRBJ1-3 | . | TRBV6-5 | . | TGTGCCAGCAGTTACTCTACCTTCTCTGGAAACACCATATATTTT | CASSYSTFSGNTIYF
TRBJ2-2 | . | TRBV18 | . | TGTGCCAGCTCACTTGTGGGGGCTCACACCGGGGAGCTGTTTTTT | CASSLVGAHTGELFF
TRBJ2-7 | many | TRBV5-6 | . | TGTGCCAGCAGCTCAATTTACCGGGACCTAACCTACGAGCAGTACTTC | CASSSIYRDLTYEQYF
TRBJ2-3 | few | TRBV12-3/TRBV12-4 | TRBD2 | TGTGCCAGCAGTTTAGTACTAGCGGGGGGAAAAGGAGATACGCAGTATTTT | CASSLVLAGGKGDTQYF
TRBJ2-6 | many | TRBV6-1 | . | TGTGCCAGCAGTGAGAACTCTGGGGCCAACGTCCTGACTTTC | CASSENSGANVLTF
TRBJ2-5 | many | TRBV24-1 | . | TGTGCCACCAGTGATTTGGAGGGGGGCCCGAATCTTCTAGAAGAGACCCAGTACTTC | CATSDLEGGPNLLEETQYF
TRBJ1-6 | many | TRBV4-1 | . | TGCGCCAGCAGCCAAGATCGGACAGTGGTCCGGGCACCCCTCCACTTT | CASSQDRTVVRAPLHF
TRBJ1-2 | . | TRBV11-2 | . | TGTGCCAGCAGCTCGGGACCCTATGGCTACACCTTC | CASSSGPYGYTF
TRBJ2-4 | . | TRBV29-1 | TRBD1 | TGCAGCGTCGGTGGACAGGGTAAAAACATTCAGTACTTC | CSVGGQGKNIQYF
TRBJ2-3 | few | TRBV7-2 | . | TGTGCCAGCAGCTCGACTATCCGGTACACAGATACGCAGTATTTT | CASSSTIRYTDTQYF
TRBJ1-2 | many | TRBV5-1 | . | TGCGCCAGCAAACCCTTACAGGCCGTGAACTATGGCTACACCTTC | CASKPLQAVNYGYTF
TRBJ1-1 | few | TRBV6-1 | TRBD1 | TGTGCCAGCACCAATTACAGGGGCCCCATGAACACTGAAGCTTTCTTT | CASTNYRGPMNTEAFF
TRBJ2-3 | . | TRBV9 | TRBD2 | TGTGCCAGCAGCGCACCAAAGACTAGCGGGGTCCGCGATACGCAGTATTTT | CASSAPKTSGVRDTQYF
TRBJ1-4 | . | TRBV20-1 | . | TGCAGTGCTAGCGTAAGGGTTAATGAAAAACTGTTTTTT | CSASVRVNEKLFF
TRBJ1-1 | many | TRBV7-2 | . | TGTGCCAGCAGCTTAGAGGGAATCGACATGAACACTGAAGCTTTCTTT | CASSLEGIDMNTEAFF
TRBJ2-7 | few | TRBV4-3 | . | TGCGCCAGCAGCCAAGATAACTGGTCGCTAGGGTCCTACGAGCAGTACTTC | CASSQDNWSLGSYEQYF
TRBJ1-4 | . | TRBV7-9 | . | TGTGCCAGCAGCGCCCCAGGGATTTCCGCAACTAATGAAAAACTGTTTTTT | CASSAPGISATNEKLFF
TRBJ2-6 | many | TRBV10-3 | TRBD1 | TGTGCCATCAGTCCGGGACAGGGCTCCGGGGCCAACGTCCTGACTTTC | CAISPGQGSGANVLTF
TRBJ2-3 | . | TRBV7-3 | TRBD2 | TGTGCCAGCAGCTTAATGGGGACTAGCGGGGGCACGCAGTATTTT | CASSLMGTSGGTQYF
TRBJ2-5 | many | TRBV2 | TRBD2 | TGTGCCAGCAGTGAAGCTGATGGACTAGGAACGCAAGAGACCCAGTACTTC | CASSEADGLGTQETQYF
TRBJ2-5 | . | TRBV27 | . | TGTGCCAGCAGTCCCCGGGACGGCTTTCAAGAGACCCAGTACTTC | CASSPRDGFQETQYF
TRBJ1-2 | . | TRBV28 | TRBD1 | TGTGCCAGCCCTGACAGGGTTGGCTACACCTTC | CASPDRVGYTF
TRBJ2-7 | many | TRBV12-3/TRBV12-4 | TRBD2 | TGTGCCAGCAGTACTATAGCGGGGGGGCGAGTCGAGCAGTACTTC | CASSTIAGGRVEQYF
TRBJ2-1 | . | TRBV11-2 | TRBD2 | TGTGCCAGCAGCTCGCTAGCGGGGCTCTACAATGAGCAGTTCTTC | CASSSLAGLYNEQFF
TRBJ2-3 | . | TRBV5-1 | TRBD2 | TGCGCCAGCAGCTTGGAGCGGGGGCAAGATACGCAGTATTTT | CASSLERGQDTQYF
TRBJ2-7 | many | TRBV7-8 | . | TGTGCCAGCAGCTTAGCGGCGAGGGACTACGAGCAGTACTTC | CASSLAARDYEQYF
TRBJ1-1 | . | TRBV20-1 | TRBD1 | TGCAGTGCTAGAGCCCGGGACAGGGCTTATCTGGGAGGCACTGAAGCTTTCTTT | CSARARDRAYLGGTEAFF
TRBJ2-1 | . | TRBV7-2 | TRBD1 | TGTGCCAGCAGCTTTTTCCCCGGGACAGGGGGCCGCAATGAGCAGTTCTTC | CASSFFPGTGGRNEQFF
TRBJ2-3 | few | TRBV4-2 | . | TGTGCCAGCAGCCAAGAGCAATGGGCAGATACGCAGTATTTT | CASSQEQWADTQYF
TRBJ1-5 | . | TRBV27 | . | TGTGCCAGCAGTTGGGGGAGGAATAGCAATCAGCCCCAGCATTTT | CASSWGRNSNQPQHF
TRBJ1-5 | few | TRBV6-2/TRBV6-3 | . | TGTGCCAGCAGTTACTCCTGGGGGGCTGGTCAGCCCCAGCATTTT | CASSYSWGAGQPQHF
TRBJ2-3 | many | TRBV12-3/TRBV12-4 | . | TGTGCCAGCAGCCTTTTGTCCCCCCGGTCTGGAGATACGCAGTATTTT | CASSLLSPRSGDTQYF
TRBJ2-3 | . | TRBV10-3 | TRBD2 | TGTGCCATCAGAGACTGGACTAGCGGGGGCGCGGAGAGCAGAGATACGCAGTATTTT | CAIRDWTSGGAESRDTQYF
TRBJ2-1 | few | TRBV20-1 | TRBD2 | TGCAGTCCAAAGGATACTAGCGGAAACAATGAGCAGTTCTTC | CSPKDTSGNNEQFF
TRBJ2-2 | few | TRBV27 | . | TGTGCCAGCAGGGGGGCAGGGGTCACAACCGGGGAGCTGTTTTTT | CASRGAGVTTGELFF
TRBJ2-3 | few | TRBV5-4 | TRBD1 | TGTGCCAGCAGCTTGCCAGGGGGCTGGGATACGCAGTATTTT | CASSLPGGWDTQYF
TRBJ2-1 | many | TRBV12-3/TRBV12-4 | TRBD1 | TGTGCCAGCAGTTCGCGGCAGGGGGTCTCCTACAATGAGCAGTTCTTC | CASSSRQGVSYNEQFF
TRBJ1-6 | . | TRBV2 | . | TGTGCCAGCAGAGAGAGAGGGGATAATTCACCCCTCCACTTT | CASRERGDNSPLHF
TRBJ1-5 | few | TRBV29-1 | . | TGCAGCGTTGGGGACTTTAATCAGCCCCAGCATTTT | CSVGDFNQPQHF
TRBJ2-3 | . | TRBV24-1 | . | TGTGCCACCAGTGCGGGTACCTTCCCAGATACGCAGTATTTT | CATSAGTFPDTQYF
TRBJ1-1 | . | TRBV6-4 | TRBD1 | TGTGCCAGCAGTGCGCAGGGGGACACTGAAGCTTTCTTT | CASSAQGDTEAFF
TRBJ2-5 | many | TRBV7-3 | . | TGTGCCAGCAGCTTAAGAGACGAAGAGACCCAGTACTTC | CASSLRDEETQYF
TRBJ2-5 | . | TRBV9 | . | TGTGCCAGCAGCGTCTCAGATGGACAAGAGACCCAGTACTTC | CASSVSDGQETQYF
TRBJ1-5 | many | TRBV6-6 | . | TGTGCCAGCAGTCCATGGGGGCAGGATCAGCCCCAGCATTTT | CASSPWGQDQPQHF
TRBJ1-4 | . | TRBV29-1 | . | TGCAGCGTTGTACGTGATGAAAAACTGTTTTTT | CSVVRDEKLFF
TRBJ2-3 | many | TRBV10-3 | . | TGTGCCATCAGTGAGTCGATCACGGCAGATACGCAGTATTTT | CAISESITADTQYF
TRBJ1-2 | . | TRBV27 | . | TGTGCCAGCGGGGAACAGGGTGTAGGAGGCTACACCTTC | CASGEQGVGGYTF
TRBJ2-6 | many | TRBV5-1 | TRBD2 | TGCGCCAGCAGCCCGACAGCGGGGTCTGGGGCCAACGTCCTGACTTTC | CASSPTAGSGANVLTF
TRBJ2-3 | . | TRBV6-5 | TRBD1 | TGTGCCAGCACCCTGGGGCAGGGGGCGAGTGATACGCAGTATTTT | CASTLGQGASDTQYF
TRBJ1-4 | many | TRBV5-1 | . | TGCGCCAGCAGCTTCGGACGGAATAATGAAAAACTGTTTTTT | CASSFGRNNEKLFF
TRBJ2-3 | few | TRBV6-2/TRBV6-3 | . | TGTGCCAGCAGCCGGACACCCCCAGATACGCAGTATTTT | CASSRTPPDTQYF
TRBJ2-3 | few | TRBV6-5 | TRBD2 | TGTGCCAGCAGTAGGGAGGGTACGCAGTATTTT | CASSREGTQYF
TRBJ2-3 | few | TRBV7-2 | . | TGTGCCAGCAGCTCGACAGTTAGCACAGATACGCAGTATTTT | CASSSTVSTDTQYF